This TCR beta chain was documented in a study of blood T cell repertoires in COVID-19. Looking at the study overall: Whether acute or convalescent, the COVID-19 samples came from the United States, Italy and Spain. PBMCs, B-cell-depleted T cells, or T cells provided the cDNA or gDNA that made up the material.

In the study's own analysis: How many nucleated cells were present was estimated from reference gene primer amplification. Measured with immunoSEQ multiplex PCR; TCRdb has only the in-frame clones, and not every one. Clone size and V and J calls were adopted from that table, with D and trimming inferred from the DNA. This table has more than 150,000 clones, 84% appearing once. The V end lost 5 bases, the J end lost 2 bases, and 15 bases lay between the germline ends. From germline, CDR1 is WSHSY and CDR2 SAAADI. The CDR3 contains 15 residues. The sample taken for sequencing was peripheral blood. This TCR was sampled from a man younger than 30 with active or convalescent COVID-19. The chain couples TRBV10-2 to TRBJ2-5; a weak D match, TRBD2 (6 bases). The DNA for the CDR3 is TGCGCCAGCAGTTGGGGGGACCCTCGACAAGAGACCCAGTACTTC. Its translation: CASSWGDPRQETQYF.